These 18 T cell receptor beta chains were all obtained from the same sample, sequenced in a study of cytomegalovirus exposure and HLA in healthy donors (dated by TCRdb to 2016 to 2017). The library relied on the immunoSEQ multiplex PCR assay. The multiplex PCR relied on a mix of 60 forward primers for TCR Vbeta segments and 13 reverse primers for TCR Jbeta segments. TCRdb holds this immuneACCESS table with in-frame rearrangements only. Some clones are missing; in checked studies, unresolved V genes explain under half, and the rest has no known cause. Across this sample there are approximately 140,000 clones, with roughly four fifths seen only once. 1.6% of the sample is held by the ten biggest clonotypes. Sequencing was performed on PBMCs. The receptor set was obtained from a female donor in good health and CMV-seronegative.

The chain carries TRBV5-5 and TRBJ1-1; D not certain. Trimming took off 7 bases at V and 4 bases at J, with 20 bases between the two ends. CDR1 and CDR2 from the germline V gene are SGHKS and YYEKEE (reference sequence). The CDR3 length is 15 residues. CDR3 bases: TGTGCCAGCCTGGTACAAACCCCGCCCGCCACTGAAGCTTTCTTT. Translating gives CASLVQTPPATEAFF.

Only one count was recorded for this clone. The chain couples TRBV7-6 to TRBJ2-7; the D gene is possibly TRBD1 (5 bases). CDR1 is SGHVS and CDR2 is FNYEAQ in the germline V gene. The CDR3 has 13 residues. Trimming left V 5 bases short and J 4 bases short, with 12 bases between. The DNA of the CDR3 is TGTGCCAGCAGCGGGAACCAGGGATACGAGCAGTACTTC. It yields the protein CASSGNQGYEQYF.

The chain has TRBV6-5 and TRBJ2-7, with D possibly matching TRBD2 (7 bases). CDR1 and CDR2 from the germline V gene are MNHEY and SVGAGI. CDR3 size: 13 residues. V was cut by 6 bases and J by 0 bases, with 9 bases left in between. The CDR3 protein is CASRGGDSYEQYF. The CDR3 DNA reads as TGTGCCAGCAGAGGGGGGGACTCCTACGAGCAGTACTTC.

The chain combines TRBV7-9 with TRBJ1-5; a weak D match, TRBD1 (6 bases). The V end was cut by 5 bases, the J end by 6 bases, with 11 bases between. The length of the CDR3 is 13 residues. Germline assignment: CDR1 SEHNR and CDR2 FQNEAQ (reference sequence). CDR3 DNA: TGTGCCAGCAGCGCAACAGGGTTTCAGCCCCAGCATTTT. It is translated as CASSATGFQPQHF.

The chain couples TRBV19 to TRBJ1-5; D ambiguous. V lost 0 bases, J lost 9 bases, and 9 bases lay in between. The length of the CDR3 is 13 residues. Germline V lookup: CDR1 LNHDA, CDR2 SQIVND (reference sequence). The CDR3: CASSIDGVWPQHF. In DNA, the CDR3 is TGTGCCAGTAGTATAGACGGGGTTTGGCCCCAGCATTTT.

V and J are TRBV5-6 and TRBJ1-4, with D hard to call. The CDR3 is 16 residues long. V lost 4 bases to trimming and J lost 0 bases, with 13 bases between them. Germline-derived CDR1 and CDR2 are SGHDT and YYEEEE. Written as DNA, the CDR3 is TGTGCCAGCAGCGCAGTGGGGAGGGCAACTAATGAAAAACTGTTTTTT. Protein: CASSAVGRATNEKLFF.

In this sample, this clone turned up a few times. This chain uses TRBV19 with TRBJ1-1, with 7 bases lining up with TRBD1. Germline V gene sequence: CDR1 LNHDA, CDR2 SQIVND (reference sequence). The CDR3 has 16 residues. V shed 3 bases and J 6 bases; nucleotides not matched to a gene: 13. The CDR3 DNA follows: TGTGCCAGTAGTATCACAGGGGCCGAACGTTTCGCTGAAGCTTTCTTT. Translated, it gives CASSITGAERFAEAFF.

DNA for the CDR3: TGTGCCAGCGGGAGACTCGGACTAGTATTCAACGAGCAGTACTTC. It translates to CASGRLGLVFNEQYF. The rearrangement uses TRBV6-5 and TRBJ2-5; 7 positions match TRBD2. The J call is uncertain, as TRBJ2-7 better fits the DNA end. CDR1 is MNHEY and CDR2 is SVGAGI in the germline V gene. The CDR3 length is 15 residues.

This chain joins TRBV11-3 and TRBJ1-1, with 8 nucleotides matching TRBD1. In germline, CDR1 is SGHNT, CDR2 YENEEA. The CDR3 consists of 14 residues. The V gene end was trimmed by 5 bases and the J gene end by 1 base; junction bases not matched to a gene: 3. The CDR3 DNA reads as TGTGCCAGCAGCGGAGGACAGGGGAACACTGAAGCTTTCTTT. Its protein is CASSGGQGNTEAFF.

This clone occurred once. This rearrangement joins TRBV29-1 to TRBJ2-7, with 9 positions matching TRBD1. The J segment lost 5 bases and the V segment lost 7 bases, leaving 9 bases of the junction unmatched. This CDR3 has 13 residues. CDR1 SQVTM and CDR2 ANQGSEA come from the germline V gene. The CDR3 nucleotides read TGCAGCGCCCATCGGGACAGGGAGAACGAGCAGTACTTC. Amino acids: CSAHRDRENEQYF.

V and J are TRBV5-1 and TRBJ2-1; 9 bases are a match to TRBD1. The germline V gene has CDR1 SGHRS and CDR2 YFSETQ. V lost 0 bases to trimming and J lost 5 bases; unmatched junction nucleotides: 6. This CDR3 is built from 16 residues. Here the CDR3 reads CASSLVGTGKNNEQFF. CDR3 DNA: TGCGCCAGCAGCTTGGTTGGGACAGGGAAGAACAATGAGCAGTTCTTC.

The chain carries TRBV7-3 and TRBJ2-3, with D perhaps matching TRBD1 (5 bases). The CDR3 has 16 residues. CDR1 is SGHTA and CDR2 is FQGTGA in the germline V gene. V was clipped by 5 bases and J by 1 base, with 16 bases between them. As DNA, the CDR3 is TGTGCCAGCAGCATATCCAGGGATTCAGGCACAGATACGCAGTATTTT. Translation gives CASSISRDSGTDTQYF.

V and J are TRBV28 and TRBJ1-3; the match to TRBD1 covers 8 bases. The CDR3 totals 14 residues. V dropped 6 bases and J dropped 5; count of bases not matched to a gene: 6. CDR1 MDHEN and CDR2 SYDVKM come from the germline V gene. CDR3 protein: CASSPGDRRNTIYF. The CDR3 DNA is TGTGCCAGCAGCCCGGGGGACAGGAGAAACACCATATATTTT.

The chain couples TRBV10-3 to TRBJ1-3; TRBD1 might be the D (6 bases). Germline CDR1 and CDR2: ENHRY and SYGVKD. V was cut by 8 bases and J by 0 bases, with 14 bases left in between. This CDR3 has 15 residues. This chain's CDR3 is CAIRSGQLSGNTIYF. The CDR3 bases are TGTGCCATCCGTTCTGGACAGCTCTCTGGAAACACCATATATTTT.

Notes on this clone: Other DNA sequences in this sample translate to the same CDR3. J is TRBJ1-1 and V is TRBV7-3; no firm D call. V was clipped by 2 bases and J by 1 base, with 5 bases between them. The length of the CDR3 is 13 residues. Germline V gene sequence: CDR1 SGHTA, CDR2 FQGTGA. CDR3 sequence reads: CASSLGRNTEAFF. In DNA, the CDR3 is TGTGCCAGCAGCTTAGGTAGGAACACTGAAGCTTTCTTT.

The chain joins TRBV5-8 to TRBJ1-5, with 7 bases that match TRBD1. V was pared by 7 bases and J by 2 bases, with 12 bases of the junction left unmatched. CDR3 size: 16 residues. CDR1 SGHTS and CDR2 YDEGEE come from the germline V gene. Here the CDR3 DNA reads TGTGCCAGCTCCCGTAGACAGGGAACCGGCAATCAGCCCCAGCATTTT. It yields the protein CASSRRQGTGNQPQHF. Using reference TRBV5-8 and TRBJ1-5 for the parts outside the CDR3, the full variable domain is EAGVTQSPTHLIKTRGQQATLRCSPISGHTSVYWYQQALGLGLQFLLWYDEGEERNRGNFPPRFSGRQFPNYSSELNVNALELEDSALYLCASSRRQGTGNQPQHFGDGTRLSIL.

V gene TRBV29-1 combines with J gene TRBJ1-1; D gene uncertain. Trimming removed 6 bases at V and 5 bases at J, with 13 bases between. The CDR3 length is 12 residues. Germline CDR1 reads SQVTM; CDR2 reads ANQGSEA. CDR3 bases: TGCAGCGTCGGCCGATCGGGTACTGAAGCTTTCTTT. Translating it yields CSVGRSGTEAFF. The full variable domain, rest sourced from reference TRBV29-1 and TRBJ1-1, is SAVISQKPSRDICQRGTSLTIQCQVDSQVTMMFWYRQQPGQSLTLIATANQGSEATYESGFVIDKFPISRPNLTFSTLTVSNMSPEDSSIYLCSVGRSGTEAFFGQGTRLTVV.

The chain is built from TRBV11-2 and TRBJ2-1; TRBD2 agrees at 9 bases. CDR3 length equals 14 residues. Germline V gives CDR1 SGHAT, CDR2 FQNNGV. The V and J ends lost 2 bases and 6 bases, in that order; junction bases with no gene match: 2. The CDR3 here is CASSLQAGGNEQFF. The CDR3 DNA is TGTGCCAGCAGCTTACAAGCGGGGGGCAATGAGCAGTTCTTC.